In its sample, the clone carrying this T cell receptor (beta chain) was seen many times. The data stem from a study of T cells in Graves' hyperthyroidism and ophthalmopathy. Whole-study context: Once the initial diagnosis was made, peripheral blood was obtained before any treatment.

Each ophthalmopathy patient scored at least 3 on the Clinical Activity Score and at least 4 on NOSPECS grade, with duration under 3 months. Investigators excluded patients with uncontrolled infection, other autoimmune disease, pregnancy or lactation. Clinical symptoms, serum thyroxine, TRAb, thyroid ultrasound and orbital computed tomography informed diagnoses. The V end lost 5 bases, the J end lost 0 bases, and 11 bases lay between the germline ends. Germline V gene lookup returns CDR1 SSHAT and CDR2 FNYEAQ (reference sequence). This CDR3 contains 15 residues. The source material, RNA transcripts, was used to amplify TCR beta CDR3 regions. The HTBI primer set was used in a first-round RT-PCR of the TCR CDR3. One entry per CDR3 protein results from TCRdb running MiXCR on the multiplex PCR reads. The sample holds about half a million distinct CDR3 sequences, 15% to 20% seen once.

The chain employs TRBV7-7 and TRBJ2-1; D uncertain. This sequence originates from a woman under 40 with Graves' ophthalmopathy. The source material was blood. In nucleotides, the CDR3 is TGTGCCAGCAGCCGTGATCTCTCCTCCTACAATGAGCAGTTCTTC. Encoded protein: CASSRDLSSYNEQFF.